A selection of T cell receptor beta chains follows, all from one sample in a study of blood T cell repertoires in COVID-19. TCRdb's table, derived via immunoSEQ multiplex PCR, lists solely in-frame clones and lacks some. The data hold 320,000 or so clones, with 85% observed a single time. The sequencing input was PBMCs or T cells enriched from blood (not recorded which). The receptors were sampled from a woman aged 25 to 39 who had been exposed to COVID-19. The CDR3 runs from the conserved cysteine through the conserved F or W. Fields, in order: J gene, D gene, V gene, clone size, CDR3 protein, CDR3 DNA. A D gene is named only where the DNA matches it firmly. Size is omitted from some rows. Given values are once, few, many or a class for expanded clones.

TRBJ2-2 - TRBV2 - CASSVQGLAGELFF TGTGCCAGCAGTGTCCAGGGGTTGGCCGGGGAGCTGTTTTTT
TRBJ2-3 TRBD2 TRBV4-2 - CASSQEGSGGITDTQYF TGTGCCAGCAGCCAAGAGGGAAGCGGGGGCATCACAGATACGCAGTATTTT
TRBJ2-4 - TRBV6-5 - CASSSVVANIQYF TGTGCCAGCAGTTCCGTAGTTGCGAACATTCAGTACTTC
TRBJ2-7 TRBD1 TRBV28 - CASSPGQVAPYEQYF TGTGCCAGCAGTCCCGGACAGGTTGCGCCCTACGAGCAGTACTTC
TRBJ1-2 TRBD1 TRBV6-5 - CASSYLGQTYGYTF TGTGCCAGCAGTTACCTGGGACAGACCTATGGCTACACCTTC
TRBJ2-1 TRBD1 TRBV6-5 - CASSWGQNNEQFF TGTGCCAGCAGTTGGGGACAGAACAATGAGCAGTTCTTC
TRBJ2-7 TRBD2 TRBV28 few CASSLLAGIPYEQYF TGTGCCAGCAGTTTACTAGCGGGAATACCCTACGAGCAGTACTTC
TRBJ2-7 TRBD1 TRBV6-5 - CASSYRQGVGEQYF TGTGCCAGCAGTTACAGGCAGGGGGTGGGGGAGCAGTACTTC
TRBJ1-1 - TRBV28 - CASSLQTEAFF TGTGCCAGCAGTTTACAGACTGAAGCTTTCTTT
TRBJ2-5 - TRBV7-8 - CASSEVQETQYF TGTGCCAGCAGTGAGGTTCAAGAGACCCAGTACTTC
TRBJ2-7 - TRBV11-1 - CASSLGRGNSYEQYF TGTGCCAGCAGCTTAGGCCGGGGGAATTCCTACGAGCAGTACTTC
TRBJ1-1 - TRBV19 - CASSIDHGFWAFF TGTGCCAGTAGTATAGATCATGGCTTTTGGGCTTTCTTT
TRBJ2-5 TRBD2 TRBV9 once CASSVGRGALGETQYF TGTGCCAGCAGCGTAGGGCGGGGGGCTCTAGGAGAGACCCAGTACTTC
TRBJ1-6 - TRBV27 - CASSLYSGYPNSPLHF TGTGCCAGCAGTTTATATTCGGGATACCCAAATTCACCCCTCCACTTT
TRBJ2-3 TRBD1 TRBV7-9 - CASSLSQTGRTDTQYF TGTGCCAGCAGCTTATCTCAGACAGGGCGCACAGATACGCAGTATTTT
TRBJ1-2 - TRBV6-6 - CASSYTDPGLGYGYTF TGTGCCAGCAGTTACACCGACCCGGGACTCGGCTATGGCTACACCTTC
TRBJ2-7 - TRBV3-1/TRBV3-2 - CASSQSTLHRDEQYF TGTGCCAGCAGCCAGTCGACCCTTCATCGGGACGAGCAGTACTTC
TRBJ2-5 - TRBV2 - CASSRLGALQETQYF TGTGCCAGCAGCCGTCTCGGAGCGCTACAAGAGACCCAGTACTTC
TRBJ2-7 - TRBV10-3 - CAIRDTSYEQYF TGTGCCATCCGGGACACCTCCTACGAGCAGTACTTC
TRBJ2-7 TRBD1 TRBV28 - CASSDNDRGDYEQYF TGTGCCAGCAGTGACAACGACAGGGGAGACTACGAGCAGTACTTC
TRBJ2-5 - TRBV19 - CASSIDRGWETQYF TGTGCCAGTAGTATAGATCGGGGTTGGGAGACCCAGTACTTC
TRBJ1-1 - TRBV5-4 - CASSLAGRDTEAFF TGTGCCAGCAGCTTGGCGGGCAGGGACACTGAAGCTTTCTTT
TRBJ2-7 TRBD1 TRBV19 - CASSTRQGLTYEQYF TGTGCCAGTAGTACACGACAGGGCCTTACCTACGAGCAGTACTTC
TRBJ2-7 TRBD1 TRBV9 - CASSVDAGGFYEQYF TGTGCCAGCAGCGTAGACGCAGGGGGATTCTACGAGCAGTACTTC
TRBJ1-1 - TRBV18 - CASSPPTGGTEAFF TGTGCCAGCTCACCACCGACAGGAGGAACTGAAGCTTTCTTT
TRBJ2-7 TRBD2 TRBV19 once CASRGLAGSYEQYF TGTGCCAGTAGAGGACTAGCGGGCTCCTACGAGCAGTACTTC
TRBJ1-1 - TRBV5-1 - CASSLVSSLNTEAFF TGCGCCAGCAGCTTGGTCTCCAGTCTGAACACTGAAGCTTTCTTT
TRBJ2-7 - TRBV30 - CAWSVSSGYEQYF TGTGCCTGGAGTGTAAGCTCGGGATACGAGCAGTACTTC
TRBJ1-2 TRBD1 TRBV12-3/TRBV12-4 - CASSSGTEDGYTF TGTGCCAGCAGCTCCGGGACAGAAGATGGCTACACCTTC
TRBJ1-1 - TRBV7-9 - CASSATQGGYTEAFF TGTGCCAGCAGCGCCACACAGGGTGGGTACACTGAAGCTTTCTTT
TRBJ2-7 TRBD2 TRBV6-6 - CASSYWEGEQYF TGTGCCAGCAGTTACTGGGAGGGTGAGCAGTACTTC
TRBJ1-1 - TRBV11-3 - CASSARLDTEAFF TGTGCCAGCAGCGCGCGGCTAGACACTGAAGCTTTCTTT
TRBJ1-5 - TRBV24-1 - CATSDLISGAQHF TGTGCCACCAGTGATTTAATCTCAGGGGCCCAGCATTTT
TRBJ2-1 TRBD2 TRBV5-4 - CASSLPRLAGGDEQFF TGTGCCAGCAGCTTGCCCCGACTAGCGGGGGGGGATGAGCAGTTCTTC
TRBJ1-1 - TRBV28 - CASNPSAGVNTEAFF TGTGCCAGCAACCCATCGGCAGGGGTGAACACTGAAGCTTTCTTT
TRBJ2-3 TRBD1 TRBV6-2/TRBV6-3 few CASSSSTLKTGRNTQYF TGTGCCAGCAGTTCCTCCACTTTAAAGACAGGGCGGAATACGCAGTATTTT
TRBJ2-2 - TRBV5-1 - CASSLPGATGELFF TGCGCCAGCAGCTTGCCAGGCGCCACCGGGGAGCTGTTTTTT
TRBJ2-2 TRBD2 TRBV5-1 - CASSLRTSGGNTGELFF TGCGCCAGCAGCCTAAGGACTAGCGGAGGAAACACCGGGGAGCTGTTTTTT
TRBJ1-6 - TRBV19 - CASSHGEVAPLHF TGTGCCAGTAGTCACGGGGAGGTGGCACCCCTCCACTTT
TRBJ2-3 - TRBV2 - CASSPGLSNTDTQYF TGTGCCAGCAGCCCGGGACTGTCGAACACAGATACGCAGTATTTT
TRBJ1-3 - TRBV27 - CASSPTNGNTIYF TGTGCCAGCAGCCCGACAAATGGAAACACCATATATTTT
TRBJ2-7 - TRBV15 - CATSRDRAGAEQYF TGTGCCACCAGCAGAGATAGGGCAGGGGCCGAGCAGTACTTC
TRBJ2-7 TRBD1 TRBV6-1 once CASSEFVTGTAYEQYF TGTGCCAGCAGTGAGTTCGTAACCGGGACAGCCTACGAGCAGTACTTC
TRBJ2-7 TRBD1 TRBV7-2 - CASSSGQGGEQYF TGTGCCAGCAGCTCCGGACAGGGGGGCGAGCAGTACTTC
TRBJ1-5 TRBD1 TRBV27 once CASSSGGYSNQPQHF TGTGCCAGCAGTTCAGGGGGATATAGCAATCAGCCCCAGCATTTT
TRBJ1-2 TRBD1 TRBV29-1 - CSVLGPGQGASNYGYTF TGCAGCGTTCTTGGGCCGGGACAGGGGGCCTCTAACTATGGCTACACCTTC
TRBJ1-5 - TRBV19 - CASSMARDQPQHF TGTGCCAGTAGTATGGCCAGGGATCAGCCCCAGCATTTT
TRBJ1-3 - TRBV7-9 - CASSLRGLGNTIYF TGTGCCAGCAGCTTACGGGGTTTAGGAAACACCATATATTTT
TRBJ2-2 TRBD1 TRBV6-2/TRBV6-3 once CASSYTFGTGGDTGELFF TGTGCCAGCAGTTATACCTTCGGGACAGGGGGGGACACCGGGGAGCTGTTTTTT
TRBJ1-5 - TRBV27 - CASSRGLAPNQPQHF TGTGCCAGCAGCCGTGGATTAGCACCCAATCAGCCCCAGCATTTT
TRBJ1-2 TRBD1 TRBV7-2 - CASSLVGQGIDGYTF TGTGCCAGCAGCTTAGTGGGACAGGGGATCGATGGCTACACCTTC
TRBJ1-1 TRBD1 TRBV7-9 once CASSPRTGGGTEAFF TGTGCCAGCAGCCCCCGGACAGGGGGGGGAACTGAAGCTTTCTTT
TRBJ1-1 - TRBV10-3 - CAISDGMNTEAFF TGTGCCATCAGTGACGGGATGAACACTGAAGCTTTCTTT
TRBJ1-2 - TRBV4-1 - CASSQDQIVRQERGYTF TGCGCCAGCAGCCAAGACCAGATCGTTCGACAGGAGAGAGGCTACACCTTC
TRBJ1-1 - TRBV28 few CASSYSGGTEAFF TGTGCCAGCAGTTACTCCGGGGGCACTGAAGCTTTCTTT